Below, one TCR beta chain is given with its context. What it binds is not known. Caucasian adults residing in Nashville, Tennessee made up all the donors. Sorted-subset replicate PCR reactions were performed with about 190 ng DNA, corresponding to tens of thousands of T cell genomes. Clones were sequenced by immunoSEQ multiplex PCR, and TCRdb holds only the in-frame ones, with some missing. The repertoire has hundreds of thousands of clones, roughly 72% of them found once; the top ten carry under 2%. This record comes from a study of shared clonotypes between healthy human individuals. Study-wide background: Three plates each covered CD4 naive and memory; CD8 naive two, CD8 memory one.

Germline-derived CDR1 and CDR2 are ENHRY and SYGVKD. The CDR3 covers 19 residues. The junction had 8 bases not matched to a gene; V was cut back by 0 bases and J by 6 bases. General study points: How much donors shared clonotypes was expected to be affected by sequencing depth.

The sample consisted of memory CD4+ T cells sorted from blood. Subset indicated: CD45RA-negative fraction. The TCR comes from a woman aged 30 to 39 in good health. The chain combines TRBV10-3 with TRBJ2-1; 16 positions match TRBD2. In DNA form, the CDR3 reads TGTGCCATCAGTGAGTCTCCCGGGACTAGCGGGAGGGCCGTCAATGAGCAGTTCTTC. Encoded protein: CAISESPGTSGRAVNEQFF.